This T cell receptor beta chain originates from a study of blood T cell repertoires in COVID-19. Study in general: The United States, Italy and Spain were the sources of the acute and convalescent COVID-19 samples.

Donors of Cohort 3 who recovered were those that had two negative PCRs, clearance, or symptom resolution. In the original analysis: Nucleated cell number was recorded as an estimate derived from reference gene primer amplification. This table comes from immunoSEQ multiplex PCR, and its TCRdb copy is limited to in-frame clones, with some not included. Clone size and the V and J calls come from that table; the DNA yielded D and trimming. This table holds over 150,000 clones, roughly 80% found once. CDR3 length equals 11 residues. V lost 4 bases to trimming and J lost 6 bases, with 9 bases between them. The germline gives CDR1 DFQATT, CDR2 SNEGSKA (reference sequence).

Sequences were obtained from PBMCs or T cells enriched from blood (not recorded which). The chain has TRBV20-1 and TRBJ2-5; possible D gene TRBD2, 5 bases. This receptor was identified in a man aged 45-60 years who had recovered from COVID-19. CDR3: CSAIPGKTQYF. Written as DNA, the CDR3 is TGCAGTGCTATACCGGGGAAGACCCAGTACTTC.